Below, 25 T cell receptor beta chains from the same sample are listed, as sequenced in a study of HIV-infected patients and healthy controls. Antiretroviral therapy had run roughly three months, about 14 weeks, before follow-up blood collection. Whole blood was used without fractionation, so all unsorted peripheral T cells were included. cDNA was made from about 510 ng RNA using alpha and beta constant primers. Each of the alpha and beta chains got its own library through chain-specific third strand synthesis with indices. TCRdb independently ran MiXCR on the 5' RACE reads; one entry per CDR3 protein. The sample shows over 6,500 distinct CDR3 sequences, more than 9% of them seen only once. Sequencing was performed on blood, taken during antiretroviral therapy. The receptors were sampled from an adult with HIV infection.

V is TRBV3-1 and J is TRBJ1-1; 7 nucleotides align to TRBD1. Germline CDR1 is LGHDT and CDR2 is YNNKEL (reference sequence). This CDR3 has 14 residues. The trim removed 2 bases at V and 1 base at J, leaving 1 base unmatched. CDR3 sequence reads: CASSQRTGNTEAFF. DNA for the CDR3: TGTGCCAGCAGCCAACGGACAGGGAACACTGAAGCTTTCTTT.

In this sample, this clonotype turned up a few times. V and J are TRBV3-1 and TRBJ1-1; weak D call: TRBD1 (6 bases). V shed 6 bases and J shed 1 base, with 12 bases lying between them. Per the germline V gene, CDR1 is LGHDT and CDR2 is YNNKEL (reference sequence). The CDR3 has 14 residues. CDR3 residues: CASSLTGSNTEAFF. Here the CDR3 DNA reads TGTGCCAGCAGTCTGACAGGATCGAACACTGAAGCTTTCTTT.

By proportion, this clonotype is medium-sized (0.01 to 0.1%). The chain recombines TRBV5-1 with TRBJ1-1; D not resolved. Trimming cost V 0 bases and J 4 bases, with 7 bases left between them. Germline values: CDR1 SGHRS, CDR2 YFSETQ. CDR3 length equals 13 residues. CDR3 DNA: TGCGCCAGCAGCTTGGACGTGTCCACTGAAGCTTTCTTT. This gives the protein CASSLDVSTEAFF.

This clonotype was detected many times. This chain connects TRBV18 to TRBJ1-3, with TRBD1 as a possible D gene (5 bases). From germline, CDR1 is KGHSH and CDR2 LQKENI. Trimming pared 1 base from V and 11 bases from J, leaving 15 bases between. The CDR3 length is 14 residues. CDR3 coding DNA: TGTGCCAGCTCACCACAGTCAGGGCGCGAGGCCATATATTTT. Its translation is CASSPQSGREAIYF.

Many counts were recorded for this clonotype. The chain is built from TRBV9 and TRBJ1-1; D may be TRBD1 (5 bases). CDR1 and CDR2 (germline): SGDLS, YYNGEE. The CDR3 covers 16 residues. Deletions cut 0 bases from V and 4 bases from J, with 16 bases between. CDR3 sequence: CASSVVRDAASTEAFF. In DNA form, the CDR3 reads TGTGCCAGCAGCGTAGTCAGGGATGCCGCGAGCACTGAAGCTTTCTTT.

CDR3 DNA sequence: TGTGCCAGCAGAGAACAGATAGCCAAAAACATTCAGTACTTC. As protein: CASREQIAKNIQYF. The J gene is TRBJ2-4, the V gene TRBV2; unclear D gene. The CDR3 runs to 14 residues. Trimming took off 6 bases at V and 0 bases at J, with 9 bases between the two ends. Germline V gives CDR1 SNHLY, CDR2 FYNNEI.

By share of the sample, this clonotype is medium-sized. The J gene is TRBJ1-1, the V gene TRBV7-3; D remains ambiguous. The CDR3 is 14 amino acids. Germline V lookup: CDR1 SGHTA, CDR2 FQGTGA. The V end lost 4 bases, the J end lost 4 bases, and 13 bases lay between the germline ends. The CDR3: CASSSGPESTEAFF. The CDR3, as DNA: TGTGCCAGCAGCTCCGGCCCCGAAAGCACTGAAGCTTTCTTT.

This clonotype occurred many times. This chain links TRBV3-1 with TRBJ2-3; D perhaps matches TRBD1 (5 bases). Per germline, CDR1 LGHDT and CDR2 YNNKEL (reference sequence). The CDR3 covers 17 residues. With 4 bases removed from V and 4 bases from J, the gap between germline ends came to 21 bases. The CDR3 spells CASSPNQGQGLADTQYF. The CDR3 DNA reads TGTGCCAGCAGCCCAAACCAAGGACAAGGTCTTGCAGATACGCAGTATTTT.

V is TRBV10-2 and J is TRBJ1-6; no clear D. CDR1 is WSHSY, CDR2 SAAADI, per germline. V was clipped by 11 bases and J by 2 bases, with 13 bases between them. The CDR3 runs to 14 residues. The CDR3 nucleotides are TGCGCCGGCTCCTCCGGGACCTATAATTCACCCCTCCACTTT. It encodes CAGSSGTYNSPLHF.

This clonotype is deemed medium-sized. The V gene is TRBV6-4, the J gene TRBJ2-1; 11 bases line up with TRBD1. The CDR3 is made up of 14 amino acids. CDR1 is MRHNA, CDR2 SNTAGT, per germline. Trimming removed 3 bases from V and 6 bases from J; junction bases left unmatched: 1. The CDR3 bases are TGTGCCAGCAGTGAAGGGACAGGGGGCAATGAGCAGTTCTTC. Its protein product is CASSEGTGGNEQFF.

Only a few counts were recorded for this clonotype. The V and J genes are TRBV2 and TRBJ2-4, with 9 positions matching TRBD1. Germline CDR1 SNHLY, CDR2 FYNNEI. CDR3 length: 16 residues. J was trimmed by 1 base and V by 7 bases; bases with no gene match: 8. The CDR3 loop reads CASTPGTGSAKNIQYF. The CDR3 DNA follows: TGTGCCAGCACTCCCGGGACAGGGTCGGCCAAAAACATTCAGTACTTC.

This clonotype is deemed medium-sized. V usage is TRBV7-2 and J usage is TRBJ2-3; 10 bases are a match to TRBD2. Unmatched junction bases numbered 4, after V lost 5 bases and J lost 2 bases. CDR3 size: 15 residues. Germline CDR1 and CDR2: SGHTA and FQGNSA. CDR3 sequence: CASSPTSGYTDTQYF. The CDR3 region has the DNA TGTGCCAGCAGCCCGACTAGCGGGTACACAGATACGCAGTATTTT.

This clonotype qualifies as medium-sized (0.01 to 0.1%). The chain carries TRBV14 and TRBJ1-3; no clear D gene. Germline-derived CDR1 and CDR2 are SGHDN and FVKESK. The CDR3 runs 16 residues. V dropped 1 base and J dropped 0 bases, with 10 bases sitting between them. CDR3 coding DNA: TGTGCCAGCAGCCAAGCCGTTCCTGCCTCTGGAAACACCATATATTTT. It codes for CASSQAVPASGNTIYF.

This clonotype was seen ten or more times. V gene TRBV19 combines with J gene TRBJ2-2, with D tentatively TRBD1 (7 bases). Germline V gene sequence: CDR1 LNHDA, CDR2 SQIVND (reference sequence). The germline V and J ends were trimmed by 3 bases and 4 bases, with 18 bases remaining between them. This CDR3 is built from 17 residues. In nucleotides, the CDR3 is TGTGCCAGTAGTATGCGGGAACAGGGGTTCGGCACCGGGGAGCTGTTTTTT. Residues: CASSMREQGFGTGELFF.

Sample share makes this clonotype medium-sized. This rearrangement joins TRBV12-3 or TRBV12-4 to TRBJ2-7; TRBD1 matches 7 bases. J gave up 0 bases and V 5 bases, and 7 bases lay outside the gene matches. The CDR3 has 15 residues. The DNA for the CDR3 is TGTGCCAGCAGTACCCGACAGGGCCTCTCCTACGAGCAGTACTTC. Its protein product is CASSTRQGLSYEQYF.

This clonotype was picked up a small number of times. The rearrangement joins TRBV11-2 to TRBJ2-2; a weak D match, TRBD1 (6 bases). CDR3 length equals 15 residues. The V end lost 10 bases, the J end lost 3 bases, and 18 bases lay between the germline ends. Germline V lookup: CDR1 SGHAT, CDR2 FQNNGV. The CDR3 reads CAIRPTGSYTGELFF. The CDR3 DNA follows: TGTGCCATCCGACCTACAGGGTCGTACACCGGGGAGCTGTTTTTT.

This clonotype came up many times. The CDR3 DNA sequence: TGCAGTGGGCAAGACAGAAGTAGCGCGATTAGCACAGATACGCAGTATTTT. This gives the protein CSGQDRSSAISTDTQYF. V usage is TRBV20-1 and J usage is TRBJ2-3; either TRBD1 or TRBD2 may supply D (5 bases each). CDR1 DFQATT and CDR2 SNEGSKA come from the germline V gene (reference sequence). Trimming removed 7 bases from V and 0 bases from J, with 23 bases in between. This CDR3 has 17 residues.

This clonotype has at least ten counts. This chain links TRBV15 with TRBJ2-3; 13 bases agree with TRBD2. CDR1 LNHNV and CDR2 YYDKDF come from the germline V gene (reference sequence). The CDR3 spans 18 residues. With V trimmed by 1 base and J by 3 bases, 7 bases remained unmatched. The CDR3 region is CATSRGTSGGRRTDTQYF. The CDR3, as DNA: TGTGCCACCAGCAGAGGGACTAGCGGGGGAAGGAGGACAGATACGCAGTATTTT. The whole variable domain, filled in from reference TRBV15 and TRBJ2-3, reads DAMVIQNPRYQVTQFGKPVTLSCSQTLNHNVMYWYQQKSSQAPKLLFHYYDKDFNNEADTPDNFQSRRPNTSFCFLDIRSPGLGDTAMYLCATSRGTSGGRRTDTQYFGPGTRLTVL.

This clonotype has at least ten counts. The rearrangement joins TRBV5-1 to TRBJ2-6, with D perhaps being TRBD1 or TRBD2 (5 bases each). This CDR3 comprises 13 residues. The germline gives CDR1 SGHRS, CDR2 YFSETQ. V was pared by 4 bases and J by 12 bases, with 14 bases between. The CDR3 sequence: CASSQTRDGVLTF. In DNA, the CDR3 is TGCGCCAGCAGCCAGACCAGGGACGGCGTCCTGACTTTC.

In its sample, this clonotype ranks as medium-sized. The chain joins TRBV10-3 to TRBJ2-3; 9 nucleotides match TRBD2. The CDR3 is made up of 16 amino acids. From germline, CDR1 is ENHRY and CDR2 SYGVKD. The junction had 11 bases not matched to a gene; V was cut back by 3 bases and J by 7 bases. The CDR3 DNA follows: TGTGCCATCAGTGAACTAGCGGGCCCGAAGGGTTATACGCAGTATTTT. This codes for CAISELAGPKGYTQYF.

This clonotype was observed many times. The gene calls are TRBV19 and TRBJ2-1; D ambiguous. Germline CDR1 reads LNHDA; CDR2 reads SQIVND (reference sequence). The V and J ends lost 9 bases and 3 bases respectively, with 6 bases between them. This CDR3 spans 11 amino acids. CDR3 bases: TGTGCCAGCCACGACTACAATGAGCAGTTCTTC. Amino acids: CASHDYNEQFF.

Points on this clonotype: A much larger clone is a single base away; this may be a read error. The V call is TRBV2, the J call TRBJ2-7, with 10 bases fitting TRBD2. This CDR3 is built from 15 residues. The junction had 10 bases not matched to a gene; V was cut back by 9 bases and J by 2 bases. CDR1 is SNHLY, CDR2 FYNNEI, per germline. CDR3 coding DNA: TGTGCCAGAAGCGTTAGCGGGGGGCCCCCCTACGAGCAGTACTTC. This gives the protein CARSVSGGPPYEQYF. The whole variable domain, remainder taken from reference TRBV2 and TRBJ2-7, is EPEVTQTPSHQVTQMGQEVILRCVPISNHLYFYWYRQILGQKVEFLVSFYNNEISEKSEIFDDQFSVERPDGSNFTLKIRSTKLEDSAMYFCARSVSGGPPYEQYFGPGTRLTVT.

This clonotype was seen at least ten times. The V gene is TRBV6-5, the J gene TRBJ2-7; D is uncertain. Trimming took 6 bases from V and 2 from J, leaving 11 bases between them. Looked up from germline, CDR1 is MNHEY and CDR2 is SVGAGI. The CDR3 contains 13 residues. The CDR3 DNA reads TGTGCCAGCAGAAGGGCTCGGGCCTACGAGCAGTACTTC. Protein: CASRRARAYEQYF.

This clonotype was counted many times. The genes are TRBV6-1 and TRBJ2-1; maybe TRBD1 (5 bases). The CDR3 loop spans 14 amino acids. The germline CDR1 and CDR2 sequences are MNHNS and SASEGT. Trimming cost V 6 bases and J 7 bases, with 16 bases left between them. The CDR3 reads CASSVTTAMNEQFF. In nucleotides, the CDR3 is TGTGCCAGCAGCGTAACGACAGCTATGAATGAGCAGTTCTTC.

This clonotype was seen only a few times. The chain recombines TRBV20-1 with TRBJ2-1; perhaps TRBD1 as D (5 bases). This CDR3 region has 14 residues. Trimming cost V 5 bases and J 4 bases, with 15 bases left between them. Germline-derived CDR1 and CDR2 are DFQATT and SNEGSKA (reference sequence). The CDR3 is CSAGRVRDYNEQFF. As DNA, the CDR3 is TGCAGTGCTGGCAGGGTTCGAGATTACAATGAGCAGTTCTTC.